The present T cell receptor (beta chain) was sequenced within a study of tumor-infiltrating lymphocytes in localized non-small cell lung cancer. In the study overall: Each patient gave resected tumor and non-adjacent uninvolved lung tissue.

This CDR3 has 15 amino acids. V was cut by 2 bases and J by 3 bases, with 9 bases left in between. Germline CDR1 is SGHRS and CDR2 is YFSETQ. Here immunoSEQ multiplex PCR was the method, and the copy in TCRdb shows in-frame clones only, minus some. The sample has approximately 6,200 clones, 76% seen once; the top ten hold about 17%. This clone has a handful of counts. This rearrangement joins TRBV5-1 to TRBJ1-6, with D perhaps matching TRBD1 (6 bases). Input material: uninvolved lung tissue not adjacent to the tumor. The receptor was derived from a human donor with non-small cell lung cancer. CDR3 sequence: CASSLIQGYNSPLHF. The DNA of the CDR3 is TGCGCCAGCAGCTTAATACAGGGCTATAATTCACCCCTCCACTTT.